This passage covers 28 T cell receptor beta chains from one sample sequenced in a study of T cells in Graves' hyperthyroidism and ophthalmopathy. The CDR3 regions of TCR beta were amplified from RNA transcripts. When the TCR CDR3 underwent first-round RT-PCR, the HTBI primer set was used. TCRdb re-called the multiplex PCR reads through MiXCR, storing one row per CDR3 protein. In the table there are approximately 530,000 distinct CDR3 sequences, 15% to 20% of which are singletons. Sample: blood. The receptor source for this set is a man aged 35 to 55 with Graves' ophthalmopathy.

This clonotype was counted ten times or more. V is TRBV20-1 and J is TRBJ2-7, with 7 bases matching TRBD1. There are 13 residues in the CDR3. V gave up 3 bases and J gave up 7 bases; unmatched junction bases: 9. From germline, CDR1 is DFQATT and CDR2 SNEGSKA (reference sequence). The CDR3 DNA reads as TGCAGTGCTAGGGGGGACAGTCCCTGGGAGCAGTACTTC. Translating it yields CSARGDSPWEQYF.

Notes on this clonotype: Possible read error: a much larger clone is one base away. The CDR3 ends on some other residue instead of the conserved phenylalanine or tryptophan, so this is likely a read error. The genes are TRBV2 and TRBJ1-2; D not resolved. Germline CDR1 and CDR2: SNHLY and FYNNEI. The CDR3 contains 14 residues. V dropped 4 bases and J dropped 4 bases, with 13 bases sitting between them. The CDR3, as DNA: TGTGCCAGCAGTGCTGACCCTATTTCCTATGGCTACACCCTC. Translation: CASSADPISYGYTL.

The chain employs TRBV27 and TRBJ1-1, with D uncertain. CDR1 is MNHEY, CDR2 SMNVEV, per germline (reference sequence). V was trimmed by 6 bases and J by 1 base, leaving 9 bases between them. The CDR3 length is 13 residues. DNA for the CDR3: TGTGCCAGCAGAGACGCAGGGAACACTGAAGCTTTCTTT. It translates to CASRDAGNTEAFF.

This chain connects TRBV9 to TRBJ1-6, with D maybe TRBD1 (6 bases). This CDR3 has 15 residues. Germline V CDR1 and CDR2: SGDLS, YYNGEE. The germline V and J ends were trimmed by 0 bases and 7 bases, with 11 bases remaining between them. The CDR3 region is CASSVDGQRNSPLHF. CDR3 DNA: TGTGCCAGCAGCGTAGATGGACAGAGGAATTCACCCCTCCACTTT.

This chain joins TRBV20-1 and TRBJ2-4; D might be TRBD1 (6 bases). CDR1 and CDR2 from the germline V gene are DFQATT and SNEGSKA (reference sequence). This CDR3 spans 14 amino acids. The ends were cut back, 3 bases at V and 3 bases at J, with 12 bases in the middle. The CDR3 DNA reads as TGCAGTGCTAGCCGGGACACCGGCAAAAACATTCAGTACTTC. This translates into CSASRDTGKNIQYF.

The rearrangement uses TRBV7-9 and TRBJ2-3, with D unclear. CDR3 size: 14 residues. V lost 3 bases, J lost 4 bases, and 11 bases lay in between. CDR1 SEHNR and CDR2 FQNEAQ come from the germline V gene (reference sequence). The CDR3 spells CASSFSRWADTQYF. Here the CDR3 DNA reads TGTGCCAGCAGCTTTTCCAGGTGGGCAGATACGCAGTATTTT.

The chain couples TRBV5-1 to TRBJ2-5; TRBD2 matches at 14 bases. V dropped 4 bases and J dropped 7; count of bases not matched to a gene: 6. CDR3 length: 15 residues. Germline loops: CDR1 SGHRS, CDR2 YFSETQ. The CDR3 coding sequence is TGCGCCAGCAGCCCGGGACTAGCGGGAGCGGTGACCCAGTACTTC. Protein product: CASSPGLAGAVTQYF.

The genes are TRBV10-3 and TRBJ2-1, with no clear D. Germline CDR1 and CDR2: ENHRY and SYGVKD. V lost 0 bases and J 4 bases, leaving 4 bases between the germline ends. This CDR3 region has 13 residues. DNA for the CDR3: TGTGCCATCAGTGAGTCCGCGTACAATGAGCAGTTCTTC. It translates to CAISESAYNEQFF.

This clonotype was counted ten times or more. The J gene is TRBJ2-7, the V gene TRBV20-1, with 8 nucleotides matching TRBD1. Germline values: CDR1 DFQATT, CDR2 SNEGSKA (reference sequence). With V trimmed by 4 bases and J by 3 bases, 2 bases remained unmatched. The CDR3 has 12 amino acids. CDR3 coding DNA: TGCAGTGCTATCGGGACAGGCTACGAGCAGTACTTC. This codes for CSAIGTGYEQYF.

There are many counts of this clonotype. The V call is TRBV6-1, the J call TRBJ1-1, with 7 bases matching TRBD1. The junction had 3 bases not matched to a gene; V was cut back by 4 bases and J by 1 base. The germline V gene encodes CDR1 MNHNS and CDR2 SASEGT. This CDR3 has 14 residues. The CDR3 spells CASSGDRRNTEAFF. CDR3 in DNA: TGTGCCAGCAGTGGGGACAGAAGGAACACTGAAGCTTTCTTT.

The table lists this clonotype with a count of one. The chain uses TRBV11-1 and TRBJ2-1; 7 bases are a match to TRBD2. The CDR3 is 14 residues long. Trimming at V came to 8 bases and at J to 2 bases, leaving 6 bases not matched to a gene. Per germline, CDR1 SGHAT and CDR2 FQDESV (reference sequence). This CDR3 reads CASGSAGTYNEQFF. For the CDR3, the DNA is TGTGCCAGCGGATCAGCGGGAACCTACAATGAGCAGTTCTTC.

This sequence joins TRBV10-1 and TRBJ2-5, with D maybe TRBD2 (5 bases). Trimming stripped 3 bases from V and 4 bases from J, with 18 bases between. Germline assignment: CDR1 WNHNN and CDR2 SYGVQD (reference sequence). There are 16 residues in the CDR3. The chain's CDR3 is CASSDDRELHTETQYF. As DNA, the CDR3 is TGCGCCAGCAGTGATGATCGGGAATTGCACACAGAGACCCAGTACTTC.

In its sample, this clonotype was seen a few times. J is TRBJ2-2 and V is TRBV10-3; no definite D call. Germline V gene lookup returns CDR1 ENHRY and CDR2 SYGVKD. The CDR3 totals 14 residues. Trimming took off 7 bases at V and 0 bases at J, with 9 bases between the two ends. In DNA form, the CDR3 reads TGTGCCATCACTATGGGAACGAACACCGGGGAGCTGTTTTTT. This gives the protein CAITMGTNTGELFF.

This chain connects TRBV15 to TRBJ1-1; D perhaps matches TRBD1 (5 bases). V lost 4 bases and J lost 2, with 20 bases in between. The CDR3 has 17 amino acids. Germline V gene sequence: CDR1 LNHNV, CDR2 YYDKDF (reference sequence). CDR3: CATSIGQGGQPNTEAFF. As DNA, the CDR3 is TGTGCCACCAGCATAGGGCAGGGAGGGCAGCCCAACACTGAAGCTTTCTTT.

The sample holds a few counts of this clonotype. This chain uses TRBV29-1 with TRBJ2-3; 9 bases line up with TRBD1. Losses at the gene ends were 5 bases for V and 4 bases for J; bases not matched to a gene: 4. CDR3 length: 13 residues. Germline CDR1 is SQVTM and CDR2 is ANQGSEA. Written as DNA, the CDR3 is TGCAGCGTTACAGGGGGCGGCGCAGATACGCAGTATTTT. This encodes CSVTGGGADTQYF.

CDR3 residues: CSVAIGTGATDYTGELFF. CDR3 DNA: TGCAGCGTCGCAATCGGGACAGGCGCTACTGATTACACCGGGGAGCTGTTTTTT. This rearrangement joins TRBV29-1 to TRBJ2-2; 8 bases agree with TRBD1. The CDR3 runs 18 residues. CDR1 SQVTM and CDR2 ANQGSEA come from the germline V gene. Unmatched junction bases numbered 18, after V lost 6 bases and J lost 3 bases.

The chain uses TRBV3-1 and TRBJ1-2; the D gene is possibly TRBD1 (6 bases). CDR1 LGHDT and CDR2 YNNKEL come from the germline V gene (reference sequence). Deletions cut 4 bases from V and 4 bases from J, with 16 bases between. This CDR3 contains 15 residues. CDR3 coding DNA: TGTGCCAGCAGCCGCTTCCAGGGGTCCTTCTATGGCTACACCTTC. Protein: CASSRFQGSFYGYTF.

The chain employs TRBV7-8 and TRBJ1-2; D unclear. V was trimmed by 1 base and J by 6 bases, leaving 15 bases between them. Germline CDR1 and CDR2: SGHVS and FQNEAQ. There are 15 residues in the CDR3. CDR3 nucleotides: TGTGCCAGCAGCTTAGGAAGCACTATAAGGGATGGCTACACCTTC. Translated, it gives CASSLGSTIRDGYTF.

The chain recombines TRBV5-8 with TRBJ2-1; TRBD1 matches 8 bases. Losses at the gene ends were 4 bases for V and 5 bases for J; bases not matched to a gene: 11. Per germline, CDR1 SGHTS and CDR2 YDEGEE. The CDR3 totals 16 residues. CDR3 region: CASSPRTGFIDNEQFF. For the CDR3, the DNA is TGTGCCAGCAGCCCCCGGACAGGGTTTATCGACAATGAGCAGTTCTTC. Together with reference TRBV5-8 and TRBJ2-1, the CDR3 gives the full variable domain: EAGVTQSPTHLIKTRGQQATLRCSPISGHTSVYWYQQALGLGLQFLLWYDEGEERNRGNFPPRFSGRQFPNYSSELNVNALELEDSALYLCASSPRTGFIDNEQFFGPGTRLTVL.

This chain connects TRBV28 to TRBJ2-2; possible D gene TRBD2, 6 bases. The V end lost 1 base, the J end lost 7 bases, and 7 bases lay between the germline ends. Looked up from germline, CDR1 is MDHEN and CDR2 is SYDVKM. The CDR3 is 13 residues long. The CDR3 region has the DNA TGTGCCAGCAGTTTATCAGCGGGCGGGGAGCTGTTTTTT. Translated: CASSLSAGGELFF.

Here the CDR3 DNA reads TGTGCCAGCAGCTTAGTAGGTAGCGGCTCCTACAATGAGCAGTTCTTC. Translated: CASSLVGSGSYNEQFF. V usage is TRBV7-9 and J usage is TRBJ2-1; tentative D call: TRBD2 (6 bases). Trimming took 1 base from V and 0 from J, leaving 10 bases between them. The germline V gene has CDR1 SEHNR and CDR2 FQNEAQ (reference sequence). The CDR3 has 16 amino acids.

This clonotype was seen ten or more times. This rearrangement joins TRBV6-1 to TRBJ1-1; perhaps TRBD1 as D (6 bases). Germline CDR1 reads MNHNS; CDR2 reads SASEGT. The CDR3 extends over 14 amino acids. Trimming stripped 5 bases from V and 1 base from J, with 11 bases between. CDR3 region: CASSTPTGNTEAFF. The DNA for the CDR3 is TGTGCCAGCAGTACACCGACAGGGAACACTGAAGCTTTCTTT.

This clonotype was seen only a few times. The V gene is TRBV6-1, the J gene TRBJ2-3; D gene unclear. Germline V lookup: CDR1 MNHNS, CDR2 SASEGT. Trimming removed 7 bases from V and 4 bases from J, with 9 bases in between. CDR3 size: 12 residues. Here the CDR3 reads CASTAQADTQYF. The CDR3 nucleotides are TGTGCCAGCACGGCGCAAGCAGATACGCAGTATTTT.

The chain couples TRBV18 to TRBJ2-3, with a tentative D call TRBD1 (5 bases). V lost 0 bases and J lost 2, with 15 bases in between. Germline V lookup: CDR1 KGHSH, CDR2 LQKENI. The CDR3 length is 17 residues. The CDR3 here is CASSPPSRGPTTDTQYF. The CDR3 coding sequence is TGTGCCAGCTCACCACCGTCAAGGGGCCCCACCACAGATACGCAGTATTTT.

This clonotype was seen many times. In DNA, the CDR3 is TGTGCCAGCACCCCTTTCCCCTTAGGAAGATATGGCTACACCTTC. Its translation is CASTPFPLGRYGYTF. This chain links TRBV28 with TRBJ1-2; no definite D call. Trimming stripped 7 bases from V and 5 bases from J, with 20 bases between. The CDR3 sequence is 15 residues long. The germline gives CDR1 MDHEN, CDR2 SYDVKM.

The sample holds a few counts of this clonotype. An end of the junction differs from the germline gene, which may be a read error. This chain joins TRBV7-8 and TRBJ2-5, with a possible D match to TRBD1 (6 bases). Germline CDR1 SGHVS, CDR2 FQNEAQ. The CDR3 contains 14 residues. CDR3 amino acids: CASSNGGLRETRYF. The CDR3, as DNA: TGTGCCAGCAGCAATGGGGGCCTTCGAGAGACCCGGTACTTC.

The chain combines TRBV20-1 with TRBJ2-5, with D possibly being TRBD2 (6 bases). This CDR3 is 15 amino acids long. Germline V gene sequence: CDR1 DFQATT, CDR2 SNEGSKA (reference sequence). Trimming removed 0 bases from V and 0 bases from J, with 11 bases in between. The CDR3 sequence is CSARDWAGHQETQYF. CDR3 DNA sequence: TGCAGTGCTAGAGATTGGGCGGGGCACCAAGAGACCCAGTACTTC.

This clonotype was counted only a few times. CDR3 sequence reads: CASSVGQGRYNEQFF. As DNA, the CDR3 is TGTGCCAGCAGCGTAGGACAGGGACGATACAATGAGCAGTTCTTC. The chain has TRBV9 and TRBJ2-1, with 7 bases identical to TRBD1. V lost 0 bases to trimming and J lost 4 bases; unmatched junction nucleotides: 4. Germline V CDR1 and CDR2: SGDLS, YYNGEE. The CDR3 extends over 15 amino acids.